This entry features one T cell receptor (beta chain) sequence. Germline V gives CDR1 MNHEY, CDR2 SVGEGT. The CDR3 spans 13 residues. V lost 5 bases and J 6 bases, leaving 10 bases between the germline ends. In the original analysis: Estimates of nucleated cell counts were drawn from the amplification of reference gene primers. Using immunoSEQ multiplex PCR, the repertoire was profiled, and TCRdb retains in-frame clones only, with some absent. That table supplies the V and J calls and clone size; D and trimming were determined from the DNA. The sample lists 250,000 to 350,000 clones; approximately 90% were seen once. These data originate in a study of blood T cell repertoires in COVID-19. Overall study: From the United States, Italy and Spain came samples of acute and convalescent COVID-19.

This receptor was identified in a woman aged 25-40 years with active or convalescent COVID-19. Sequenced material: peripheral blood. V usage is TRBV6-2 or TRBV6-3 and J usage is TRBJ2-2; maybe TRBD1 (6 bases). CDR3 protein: CASSQTGPGELFF. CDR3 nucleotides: TGTGCCAGCAGTCAGACAGGACCCGGGGAGCTGTTTTTT.